These 18 T cell receptor beta chains were sequenced from one sample in a study of blood T cell repertoires in COVID-19. Measured with immunoSEQ multiplex PCR; TCRdb has only the in-frame clones, and not every one. The sample has some 240,000 clones, roughly 85% seen once. The sequenced material came from PBMCs or T cells enriched from blood (not recorded which). The receptors originated from a woman in her forties or fifties who had been exposed to COVID-19.

This clone was observed many times. This chain joins TRBV5-1 and TRBJ1-1; 7 positions match TRBD1. The CDR3 consists of 15 residues. CDR1 SGHRS and CDR2 YFSETQ come from the germline V gene. Trimming cost V 4 bases and J 0 bases; bases outside gene matches: 6. This CDR3 is CASSPVQGMNTEAFF. The CDR3 DNA follows: TGCGCCAGCAGCCCGGTACAGGGGATGAACACTGAAGCTTTCTTT.

The rearrangement links TRBV9 to TRBJ1-1; 9 bases map to TRBD1. This CDR3 region has 15 residues. After removal of 4 bases from V and 1 base from J, the junction contained 5 bases not matched to a gene. Germline CDR1 is SGDLS and CDR2 is YYNGEE. CDR3 region: CASSSGQGWNTEAFF. The DNA of the CDR3 is TGTGCCAGCAGCTCAGGACAGGGGTGGAACACTGAAGCTTTCTTT. Based on the CDR3 plus reference TRBV9 and TRBJ1-1, the full variable domain is DSGVTQTPKHLITATGQRVTLRCSPRSGDLSVYWYQQSLDQGLQFLIQYYNGEERAKGNILERFSAQQFPDLHSELNLSSLELGDSALYFCASSSGQGWNTEAFFGQGTRLTVV.

This clone came up once. J is TRBJ1-1 and V is TRBV10-3, with a possible D match to TRBD1 (5 bases). Deletions cut 0 bases from V and 0 bases from J, with 8 bases between. The CDR3 sequence is 15 residues long. Per the germline V gene, CDR1 is ENHRY and CDR2 is SYGVKD. The CDR3 sequence: CAISESTTVNTEAFF. The CDR3, as DNA: TGTGCCATCAGTGAGTCGACGACAGTGAACACTGAAGCTTTCTTT.

V usage is TRBV5-4 and J usage is TRBJ2-1; D unresolved. This CDR3 region has 13 residues. Trimming left V 2 bases short and J 3 bases short, with 6 bases between. Germline CDR1 SGHNT, CDR2 YYREEE (reference sequence). The CDR3, as DNA: TGTGCCAGCAGCTTTTCGGTCTACAATGAGCAGTTCTTC. Translating gives CASSFSVYNEQFF.

The chain employs TRBV4-3 and TRBJ2-1; 10 bases fit TRBD2. The CDR3 is 15 residues long. Germline V CDR1 and CDR2: LGHNA, YSLEER. With 0 bases clipped from V and 10 bases from J, the junction kept 6 bases outside the gene matches. CDR3 sequence (DNA): TGCGCCAGCAGCCAAGAGGTGACTAGCGGGTGGGAGCAGTTCTTC. It codes for CASSQEVTSGWEQFF.

V usage is TRBV28 and J usage is TRBJ2-1; 8 bases match TRBD1. CDR3 length equals 11 residues. The germline V gene encodes CDR1 MDHEN and CDR2 SYDVKM. Trimming took 3 bases from V and 16 from J; bases not matched to a gene: 5. DNA of the CDR3: TGTGCCAGCAGTTTCTCCGGGACAGGTTTCTTC. Translated: CASSFSGTGFF.

The chain uses TRBV7-4 and TRBJ1-2; TRBD1 matches 9 bases. The CDR3 extends over 17 amino acids. Germline V gene lookup returns CDR1 SGHVT and CDR2 SQSDAQ. J was trimmed by 0 bases and V by 1 base; bases with no gene match: 6. CDR3: CASSLVDRGSTNYGYTF. Here the CDR3 DNA reads TGTGCCAGCAGCTTAGTGGACAGGGGAAGCACTAACTATGGCTACACCTTC.

The gene calls are TRBV5-6 and TRBJ2-7, with a possible D match to TRBD1 (5 bases). Looked up from germline, CDR1 is SGHDT and CDR2 is YYEEEE. V dropped 3 bases and J dropped 3 bases, with 7 bases sitting between them. This CDR3 spans 12 amino acids. The CDR3 DNA follows: TGTGCCAGCAGCTCTCAGGGCTACGAGCAGTACTTC. It yields the protein CASSSQGYEQYF.

This chain connects TRBV18 to TRBJ2-4; D possibly corresponds to TRBD2 (5 bases). Germline CDR1 KGHSH, CDR2 LQKENI. V gave up 8 bases and J gave up 0 bases, with 17 bases separating them. There are 16 residues in the CDR3. CDR3 region: CASALEGGLAKNIQYF. CDR3 in DNA: TGTGCCAGCGCCCTTGAGGGTGGGCTAGCCAAAAACATTCAGTACTTC.

This clone was seen once. The chain recombines TRBV5-1 with TRBJ1-1; 10 bases are a match to TRBD1. This CDR3 contains 16 residues. Germline CDR1 and CDR2: SGHRS and YFSETQ. With V trimmed by 3 bases and J by 0 bases, 5 bases remained unmatched. The CDR3 is CASSSGTGVMNTEAFF. The CDR3 DNA reads TGCGCCAGCAGCTCCGGGACAGGGGTAATGAACACTGAAGCTTTCTTT. Variable domain in full (rest from reference TRBV5-1 and TRBJ1-1): KAGVTQTPRYLIKTRGQQVTLSCSPISGHRSVSWYQQTPGQGLQFLFEYFSETQRNKGNFPGRFSGRQFSNSRSEMNVSTLELGDSALYLCASSSGTGVMNTEAFFGQGTRLTVV.

The chain has TRBV4-1 and TRBJ1-5; D is possibly TRBD1 (5 bases). V was clipped by 0 bases and J by 4 bases, with 13 bases between them. In germline, CDR1 is MGHRA, CDR2 YSYEKL. The CDR3 is 16 residues long. The CDR3, as DNA: TGCGCCAGCAGCCAAGATTTGGCGCCAGGGAATCAGCCCCAGCATTTT. It yields the protein CASSQDLAPGNQPQHF.

The chain uses TRBV20-1 and TRBJ1-1, with D unresolved. Germline V gene lookup returns CDR1 DFQATT and CDR2 SNEGSKA (reference sequence). Between the trimmed V and J ends, which lost 5 bases and 10 bases, there was a span of 11 bases. The CDR3 is 10 amino acids. The DNA for the CDR3 is TGCAGTGCTGTATCAGGAATAGCTTTCTTT. The encoded protein is CSAVSGIAFF.

This chain joins TRBV9 and TRBJ1-3; a weak D match, TRBD1 (5 bases). V was shortened by 3 bases and J by 0 bases, with 13 bases between the two germline ends. CDR3 length: 16 amino acids. Germline assignment: CDR1 SGDLS and CDR2 YYNGEE. The CDR3 is CASSAVTGFSGNTIYF. CDR3 coding DNA: TGTGCCAGCAGCGCCGTAACAGGCTTCTCTGGAAACACCATATATTTT.

The V gene is TRBV27, the J gene TRBJ1-1; 8 bases line up with TRBD1. CDR3 length: 14 residues. Trimming at V came to 3 bases and at J to 4 bases, leaving 4 bases not matched to a gene. The germline gives CDR1 MNHEY, CDR2 SMNVEV (reference sequence). CDR3 nucleotide sequence: TGTGCCAGCAGTTTCAGGGGGCCAAGCACTGAAGCTTTCTTT. Residues: CASSFRGPSTEAFF.

V and J are TRBV18 and TRBJ1-1, with 9 bases aligning to TRBD1. V was pared by 1 base and J by 3 bases, with 6 bases of the junction left unmatched. This CDR3 has 16 amino acids. Germline assignment: CDR1 KGHSH and CDR2 LQKENI. The CDR3 sequence is CASSPRGTGHDTEAFF. The CDR3 DNA reads TGTGCCAGCTCACCACGGGGGACAGGGCACGACACTGAAGCTTTCTTT.

The chain has TRBV12-3 or TRBV12-4 and TRBJ2-1; TRBD2 is a possible D gene (5 bases). There are 13 residues in the CDR3. The V gene lost 5 bases and the J gene lost 8 bases, with 13 bases spanning the gap. In nucleotides, the CDR3 is TGTGCCAGCAGTCCCCCGAGGGCAGATGAGCAGTTCTTC. As protein: CASSPPRADEQFF.

This rearrangement joins TRBV27 to TRBJ2-1; TRBD1 matches 7 bases. Germline assignment: CDR1 MNHEY and CDR2 SMNVEV (reference sequence). V was pared by 5 bases and J by 0 bases, with 16 bases of the junction left unmatched. The CDR3 runs 19 residues. The CDR3 sequence is CASSPRRLLTGSSYNEQFF. CDR3 nucleotides: TGTGCCAGCAGTCCTCGTAGGCTCTTGACAGGGAGCTCCTACAATGAGCAGTTCTTC.

The chain employs TRBV29-1 and TRBJ2-7, with 7 bases that match TRBD2. V dropped 7 bases and J dropped 4; count of bases not matched to a gene: 4. The germline CDR1 and CDR2 sequences are SQVTM and ANQGSEA. The CDR3 spans 11 residues. This CDR3 is CSARTSYEQYF. Written as DNA, the CDR3 is TGCAGCGCCCGGACTAGTTACGAGCAGTACTTC.